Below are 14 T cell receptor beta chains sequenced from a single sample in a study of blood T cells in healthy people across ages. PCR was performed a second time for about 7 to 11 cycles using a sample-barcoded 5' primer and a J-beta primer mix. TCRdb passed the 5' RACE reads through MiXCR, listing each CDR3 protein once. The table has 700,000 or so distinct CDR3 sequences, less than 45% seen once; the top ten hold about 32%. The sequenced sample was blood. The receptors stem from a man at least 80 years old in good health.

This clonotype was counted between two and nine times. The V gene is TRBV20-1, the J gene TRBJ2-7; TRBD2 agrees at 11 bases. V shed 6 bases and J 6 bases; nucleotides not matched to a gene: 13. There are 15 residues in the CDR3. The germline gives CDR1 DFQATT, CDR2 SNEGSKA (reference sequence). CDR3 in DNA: TGCAGTGCCCCGCTACTTAGCGGGAGGGCCCGCGAGCAGTACTTC. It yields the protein CSAPLLSGRAREQYF.

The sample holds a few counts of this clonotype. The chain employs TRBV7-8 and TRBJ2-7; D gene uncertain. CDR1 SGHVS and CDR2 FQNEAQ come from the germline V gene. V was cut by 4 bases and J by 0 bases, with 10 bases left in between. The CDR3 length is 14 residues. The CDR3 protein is CASSSRTASYEQYF. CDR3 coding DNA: TGTGCCAGCAGCTCCCGGACGGCCTCCTACGAGCAGTACTTC.

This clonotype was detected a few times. In nucleotides, the CDR3 is TGTGCCAGCAGTGAATCTGAACGGGCTTCACCCCTCCACTTT. It yields the protein CASSESERASPLHF. The chain joins TRBV25-1 to TRBJ1-6; D ambiguous. The CDR3 totals 14 residues. Germline CDR1 reads MGHDK; CDR2 reads SYGVNS. Trimming removed 1 base at V and 9 bases at J, with 10 bases between.

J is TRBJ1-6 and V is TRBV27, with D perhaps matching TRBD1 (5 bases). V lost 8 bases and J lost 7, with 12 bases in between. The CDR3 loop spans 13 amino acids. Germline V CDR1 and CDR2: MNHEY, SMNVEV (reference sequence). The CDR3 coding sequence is TGTGCCAGCTGTCGGGGGATAAATTCACCCCTCCACTTT. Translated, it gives CASCRGINSPLHF.

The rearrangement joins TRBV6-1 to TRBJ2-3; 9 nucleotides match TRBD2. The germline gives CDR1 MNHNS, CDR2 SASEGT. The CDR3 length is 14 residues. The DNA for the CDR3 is TGTGCAACCGAGCCAGCGGGGGGAACAGATACGCAGTATTTT. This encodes CATEPAGGTDTQYF.

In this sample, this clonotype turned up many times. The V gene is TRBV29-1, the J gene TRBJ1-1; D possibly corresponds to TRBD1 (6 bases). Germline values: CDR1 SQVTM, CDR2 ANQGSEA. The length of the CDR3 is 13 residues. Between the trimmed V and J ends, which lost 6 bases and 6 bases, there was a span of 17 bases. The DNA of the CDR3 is TGCAGCGTAGACAGGTCTTTCGATGCTGAAGCTTTCTTT. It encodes CSVDRSFDAEAFF.

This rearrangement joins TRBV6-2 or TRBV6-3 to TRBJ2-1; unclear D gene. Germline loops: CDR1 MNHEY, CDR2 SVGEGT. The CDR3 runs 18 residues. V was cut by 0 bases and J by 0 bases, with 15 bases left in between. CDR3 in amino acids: CASSYSQVADSSYNEQFF. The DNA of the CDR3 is TGTGCCAGCAGTTACTCTCAGGTAGCCGATAGCTCCTACAATGAGCAGTTCTTC.

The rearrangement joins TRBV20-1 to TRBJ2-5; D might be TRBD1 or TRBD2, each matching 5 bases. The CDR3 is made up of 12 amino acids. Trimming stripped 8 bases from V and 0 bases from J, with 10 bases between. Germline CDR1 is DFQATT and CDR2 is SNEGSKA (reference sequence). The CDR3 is CSTPGHQETQYF. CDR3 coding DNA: TGCAGTACACCGGGACACCAAGAGACCCAGTACTTC.

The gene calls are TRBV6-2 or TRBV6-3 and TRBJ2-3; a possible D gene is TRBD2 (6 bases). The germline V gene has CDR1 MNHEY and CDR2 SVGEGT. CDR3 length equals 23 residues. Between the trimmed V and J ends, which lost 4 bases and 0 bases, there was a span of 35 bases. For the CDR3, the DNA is TGTGCCAGCAGTTTCAGAGGCCGGGAGAGGCCGTATACCTCAAACCCTAGCACAGATACGCAGTATTTT. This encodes CASSFRGRERPYTSNPSTDTQYF.

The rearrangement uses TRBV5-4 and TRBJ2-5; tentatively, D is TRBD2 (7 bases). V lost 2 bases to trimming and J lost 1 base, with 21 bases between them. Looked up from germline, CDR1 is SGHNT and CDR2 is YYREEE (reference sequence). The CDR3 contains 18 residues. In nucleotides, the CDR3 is TGTGCCAGCAGCTTCCGCGGAGGGGGAGGGATGGGCCAAGAGACCCAGTACTTC. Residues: CASSFRGGGGMGQETQYF.

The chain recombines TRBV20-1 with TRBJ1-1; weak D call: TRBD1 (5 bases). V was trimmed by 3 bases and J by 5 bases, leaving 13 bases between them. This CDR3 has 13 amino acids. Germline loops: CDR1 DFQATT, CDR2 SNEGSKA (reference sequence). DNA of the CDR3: TGCAGTGCTAGTCCGGGGCGGAAGACTGAAGCTTTCTTT. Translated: CSASPGRKTEAFF.

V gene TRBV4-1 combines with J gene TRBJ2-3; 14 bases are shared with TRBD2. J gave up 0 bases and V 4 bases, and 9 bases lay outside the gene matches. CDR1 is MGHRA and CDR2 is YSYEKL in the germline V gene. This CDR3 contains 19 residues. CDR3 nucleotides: TGCGCCAGCAGCCTCTACGGACTAGCGGGGGGCCCTAGCACAGATACGCAGTATTTT. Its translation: CASSLYGLAGGPSTDTQYF.

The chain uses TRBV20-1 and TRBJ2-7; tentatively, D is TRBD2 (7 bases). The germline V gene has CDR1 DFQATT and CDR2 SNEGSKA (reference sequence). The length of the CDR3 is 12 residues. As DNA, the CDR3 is TGCAGCGCCCGGGGGGCAAGCTACGAGCAGTACTTC. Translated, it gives CSARGASYEQYF.

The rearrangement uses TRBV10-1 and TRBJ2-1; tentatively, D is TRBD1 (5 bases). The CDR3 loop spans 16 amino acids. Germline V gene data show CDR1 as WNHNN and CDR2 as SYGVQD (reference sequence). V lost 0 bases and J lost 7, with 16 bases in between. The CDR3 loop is CASSESEATGINEQFF. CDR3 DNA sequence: TGCGCCAGCAGTGAGTCTGAGGCTACAGGAATTAATGAGCAGTTCTTC.